This entry lists 6 T cell receptor beta chains sequenced from one sample in a study of shared T cell receptors in the human thymus. This table comes from immunoSEQ multiplex PCR, and its TCRdb copy is limited to in-frame clones, with some not included. The sample consists of about 730,000 clones, roughly 85% of them appearing once. These same records also appear under a second study, on human thymus T cells.

Sequencing used thymocytes. The receptors were sampled from a girl under three years old with a congenital heart defect.

This rearrangement joins TRBV20-1 to TRBJ1-1; no reliable D call. This CDR3 is 11 amino acids long. Germline assignment: CDR1 DFQATT and CDR2 SNEGSKA (reference sequence). The V gene lost 7 bases and the J gene lost 3 bases, with 9 bases spanning the gap. CDR3 bases: TGCAGTGTAGGGAGTGACACTGAAGCTTTCTTT. Translating gives CSVGSDTEAFF.

This chain connects TRBV5-1 to TRBJ2-1; 10 bases are shared with TRBD2. The junction had 13 bases not matched to a gene; V was cut back by 5 bases and J by 5 bases. The CDR3 runs 17 residues. Germline assignment: CDR1 SGHRS and CDR2 YFSETQ. The CDR3 sequence is CASSLGLAAGPHNEQFF. The CDR3 region has the DNA TGCGCCAGCAGTTTAGGACTAGCGGCGGGCCCCCACAATGAGCAGTTCTTC.

The V call is TRBV14, the J call TRBJ2-5; a possible D gene is TRBD1 (6 bases). The V and J ends lost 4 bases and 0 bases respectively, with 12 bases between them. CDR3 length: 15 residues. Germline CDR1 and CDR2: SGHDN and FVKESK. CDR3 DNA sequence: TGTGCCAGCAGCCTTAACAGGGTCTACCAAGAGACCCAGTACTTC. It encodes CASSLNRVYQETQYF.

The chain combines TRBV15 with TRBJ2-1; no definite D call. The CDR3 has 13 amino acids. CDR1 is LNHNV, CDR2 YYDKDF, per germline (reference sequence). Between the trimmed V and J ends, which lost 6 bases and 2 bases, there was a span of 8 bases. The DNA of the CDR3 is TGTGCCACCAGTGGAGTCCCCTACAATGAGCAGTTCTTC. This encodes CATSGVPYNEQFF.

On this clone: At one end the junction does not follow the germline gene, possibly because of a read error. The chain has TRBV7-7 and TRBJ2-2, with 7 bases aligning to TRBD2. The CDR3 spans 15 residues. Looked up from germline, CDR1 is SSHAT and CDR2 is FNYEAQ (reference sequence). The CDR3 reads CASSWGGFGTGELFF. The DNA of the CDR3 is TGTGCTAGCAGCTGGGGGGGATTCGGCACCGGGGAGCTGTTTTTT.

In its sample, this clone was seen once. The chain uses TRBV27 and TRBJ1-5, with TRBD1 matching over 7 bases. Germline lookup yields CDR1 MNHEY and CDR2 SMNVEV (reference sequence). V shed 5 bases and J 4 bases; nucleotides not matched to a gene: 5. This CDR3 is built from 14 residues. The CDR3 loop is CASSVTGENQPQHF. The CDR3 nucleotides are TGTGCCAGCAGTGTCACAGGGGAGAATCAGCCCCAGCATTTT.